Listed below are T cell receptor beta chains from one sample, sequenced in a study of cytomegalovirus exposure and HLA in healthy donors. Produced via immunoSEQ multiplex PCR; TCRdb's table is partial and in-frame only. The sample has tens of thousands of clones, around 9.1% seen once; the top ten hold roughly a quarter. Source material: PBMCs. The receptors were gathered from a man aged 55 to 70 in good health and CMV-seropositive. The CDR3 runs from the conserved cysteine through the conserved F or W. Each record gives: V gene, clone size, J gene, D gene, CDR3 protein, CDR3 DNA. The D gene is left open where the match is weak. Only some rows state a clone size, as once, few, many or a class for expanded clones.

TRBV28	.	TRBJ2-1	.	CASSLPSRIEQFF	TGTGCCAGCAGTTTACCCTCGCGGATTGAGCAGTTCTTC
TRBV14	few	TRBJ2-3	TRBD2	CASSPGLAGVPDTQYF	TGTGCCAGCAGCCCGGGACTAGCGGGAGTACCAGATACGCAGTATTTT
TRBV5-5	.	TRBJ2-2	.	CASSLWDSNTGELFF	TGTGCCAGCAGCTTGTGGGACTCGAACACCGGGGAGCTGTTTTTT
TRBV18	.	TRBJ1-2	.	CASSPGQGYTF	TGTGCCAGCTCACCAGGGCAGGGCTACACCTTC
TRBV6-5	.	TRBJ1-2	.	CASSQQGYGYTF	TGTGCCAGCAGTCAACAGGGTTATGGCTACACCTTC
TRBV5-1	.	TRBJ2-3	TRBD1	CASSVYGTGASTDTQYF	TGCGCCAGCAGCGTATACGGGACAGGAGCTAGCACAGATACGCAGTATTTT
TRBV5-1	few	TRBJ2-5	TRBD2	CASTLTSGGAWETQYF	TGCGCCAGCACTCTGACTAGCGGGGGGGCATGGGAGACCCAGTACTTC
TRBV7-6	.	TRBJ1-2	.	CASSLGEGLSYGYTF	TGTGCCAGCAGCTTAGGGGAGGGGTTAAGCTATGGCTACACCTTC
TRBV25-1	few	TRBJ2-2	.	CASSGLAGSIGELFF	TGTGCCAGCAGTGGCCTAGCCGGATCTATCGGGGAGCTGTTTTTT
TRBV28	.	TRBJ1-6	.	CASTLRRTVSNSPLHF	TGTGCCAGCACCCTGAGGCGGACAGTCAGTAATTCACCCCTCCACTTT
TRBV29-1	.	TRBJ1-2	.	CSVSQAFYGYTF	TGCAGCGTTTCCCAGGCGTTCTATGGCTACACCTTC
TRBV5-4	.	TRBJ2-7	TRBD1	CASSVGQYSYEQYF	TGTGCCAGCAGCGTGGGACAGTACTCCTACGAGCAGTACTTC
TRBV5-4	.	TRBJ2-7	TRBD2	CASSLATSGTYEQYF	TGTGCCAGCAGCTTGGCAACTAGCGGGACCTACGAGCAGTACTTC
TRBV11-3	.	TRBJ2-5	.	CASSLGQQGLGETQYF	TGTGCCAGCAGCTTAGGTCAGCAGGGGCTGGGGGAGACCCAGTACTTC
TRBV27	.	TRBJ1-4	.	CASMVGRDEKLFF	TGTGCCAGCATGGTTGGCAGGGATGAAAAACTGTTTTTT
TRBV4-1	.	TRBJ2-5	TRBD1	CASSQDGTGGFETQYF	TGCGCCAGCAGCCAAGACGGGACAGGGGGCTTCGAGACCCAGTACTTC